Following are 19 T cell receptor beta chains from one sample sequenced in a study of blood T cell repertoires in COVID-19. The data were produced by immunoSEQ multiplex PCR, yet TCRdb's version contains in-frame clones alone and is incomplete. Of some 370,000 clones listed, more than 80% are singletons. Sequencing was carried out using peripheral blood. All receptors derive from a man aged 40-50 years with acute or convalescent COVID-19.

V usage is TRBV5-1 and J usage is TRBJ2-3; 13 bases align to TRBD2. The CDR3 consists of 16 residues. Germline V gene data show CDR1 as SGHRS and CDR2 as YFSETQ. J was trimmed by 1 base and V by 2 bases; bases with no gene match: 1. The CDR3 region is CASSFGTSGGTDTQYF. The CDR3 coding sequence is TGCGCCAGCAGCTTCGGGACTAGCGGGGGCACAGATACGCAGTATTTT.

The CDR3 DNA reads as TGTGCCAGCAGCTTAGTCCCTTACACTTACAGCTCCTACAATGAGCAGTTCTTC. Its translation: CASSLVPYTYSSYNEQFF. The chain links TRBV11-3 to TRBJ2-1; no firm D call. The CDR3 has 18 residues. Germline V gene sequence: CDR1 SGHNT, CDR2 YENEEA. Trimming stripped 1 base from V and 0 bases from J, with 16 bases between.

The CDR3 DNA sequence: TGTGCCAGCCGCGGGGGGTGGGGGAGGAATTCACCCCTCCACTTT. Translating gives CASRGGWGRNSPLHF. This chain links TRBV25-1 with TRBJ1-6, with a weak D call TRBD1 (5 bases). CDR3 size: 15 residues. Germline values: CDR1 MGHDK, CDR2 SYGVNS. V was trimmed by 8 bases and J by 7 bases, leaving 18 bases between them.

The chain carries TRBV21-1 and TRBJ1-6. TRBV21-1 is a pseudogene locus. This CDR3 is built from 12 residues. CDR3 in amino acids: CASRRSRTPLHF. CDR3 DNA sequence: TGTGCCAGCAGACGAAGCAGGACTCCCCTCCACTTT.

The chain uses TRBV7-8 and TRBJ1-4; weak D call: TRBD1 (5 bases). This CDR3 has 16 residues. V gave up 1 base and J gave up 5 bases, with 14 bases separating them. Germline lookup yields CDR1 SGHVS and CDR2 FQNEAQ. This chain's CDR3 is CASSLGPGRRNEKLFF. For the CDR3, the DNA is TGTGCCAGCAGCTTAGGGCCAGGGCGCCGGAATGAAAAACTGTTTTTT.

The chain employs TRBV9 and TRBJ2-2, with 8 bases lining up with TRBD2. Germline assignment: CDR1 SGDLS and CDR2 YYNGEE. V lost 6 bases, J lost 4 bases, and 11 bases stayed unmatched. CDR3 length equals 16 residues. The CDR3: CASKGRAGVGTGELFF. The CDR3 nucleotides are TGTGCCAGCAAGGGTAGAGCGGGAGTGGGCACCGGGGAGCTGTTTTTT.

The chain carries TRBV28 and TRBJ2-2, with TRBD1 as a possible D gene (6 bases). This CDR3 is built from 14 residues. V lost 5 bases and J 1 base, leaving 8 bases between the germline ends. CDR1 is MDHEN and CDR2 is SYDVKM in the germline V gene. DNA for the CDR3: TGTGCCAGCAGTGCGGACAGGAACACCGGGGAGCTGTTTTTT. This translates into CASSADRNTGELFF.

This sequence joins TRBV27 and TRBJ2-1; 7 positions agree with TRBD2. The CDR3 consists of 14 residues. Germline CDR1 reads MNHEY; CDR2 reads SMNVEV (reference sequence). J was trimmed by 0 bases and V by 10 bases; bases with no gene match: 6. The CDR3 nucleotides are TGTGCCACTACGGGAGGTTACTCCTACAATGAGCAGTTCTTC. This sequence encodes CATTGGYSYNEQFF.

The rearrangement joins TRBV3-1 (or the pseudogene TRBV3-2) to TRBJ2-2; a possible D gene is TRBD1 (6 bases). The CDR3 has 15 amino acids. Germline V gene lookup returns CDR1 LGHDT and CDR2 YNNKEL (reference sequence). V was cut by 5 bases and J by 2 bases, with 12 bases left in between. For the CDR3, the DNA is TGTGCCAGCAGCTTCAGGGGTCTAAACACCGGGGAGCTGTTTTTT. This encodes CASSFRGLNTGELFF.

This clone appeared a single time. V is TRBV2 and J is TRBJ2-2; 9 nucleotides line up with TRBD1. CDR3 length: 18 residues. The germline gives CDR1 SNHLY, CDR2 FYNNEI. Trimming took 6 bases from V and 1 from J; bases not matched to a gene: 12. The CDR3 protein is CASRWRGQGGLNTGELFF. The CDR3 DNA sequence: TGTGCCAGCAGGTGGAGGGGACAGGGAGGGTTGAACACCGGGGAGCTGTTTTTT.

J is TRBJ1-2 and V is TRBV7-2; 7 nucleotides agree with TRBD1. Germline lookup yields CDR1 SGHTA and CDR2 FQGNSA. CDR3 size: 14 residues. The trim removed 5 bases at V and 2 bases at J, leaving 5 bases unmatched. The CDR3 spells CASSMDRQNYGYTF. CDR3 in DNA: TGTGCCAGCAGCATGGACAGGCAGAACTATGGCTACACCTTC. Complete variable domain (other parts from reference TRBV7-2 and TRBJ1-2): GAGVSQSPSNKVTEKGKDVELRCDPISGHTALYWYRQSLGQGLEFLIYFQGNSAPDKSGLPSDRFSAERTGGSVSTLTIQRTQQEDSAVYLCASSMDRQNYGYTFGSGTRLTVV.

The chain is built from TRBV4-2 and TRBJ1-5; D unclear. Trimming shortened V by 4 bases and J by 1 base, and 8 bases separated the two germline ends. CDR3 length equals 14 residues. The germline CDR1 and CDR2 sequences are LGHNA and YNFKEQ. CDR3 sequence (DNA): TGTGCCAGCAGCCCCCGTTCGAGCAATCAGCCCCAGCATTTT. Translating it yields CASSPRSSNQPQHF.

V and J are TRBV10-3 and TRBJ1-2; possibly TRBD1 for D (5 bases). CDR1 is ENHRY and CDR2 is SYGVKD in the germline V gene. V lost 8 bases to trimming and J lost 2 bases, with 12 bases between them. The CDR3 contains 13 residues. CDR3 sequence reads: CAIDPGGNYGYTF. CDR3 bases: TGTGCCATCGACCCCGGGGGGAACTATGGCTACACCTTC.

This chain connects TRBV5-8 to TRBJ1-2; tentative D call: TRBD1 (6 bases). The CDR3 spans 14 residues. Germline CDR1 is SGHTS and CDR2 is YDEGEE. V was pared by 1 base and J by 3 bases, with 10 bases between. The CDR3 nucleotides read TGTGCCAGCAGCTTGACCAGGGGATACTATGGCTACACCTTC. It specifies CASSLTRGYYGYTF.

The chain links TRBV3-1 (or the pseudogene TRBV3-2) to TRBJ2-5; D may be TRBD2 (6 bases). The ends were cut back, 1 base at V and 4 bases at J, with 10 bases in the middle. This CDR3 spans 14 amino acids. The germline CDR1 and CDR2 sequences are LGHDT and YNNKEL (reference sequence). CDR3 DNA: TGTGCCAGCAGCCAAGTAACCGGGAGAGAGACCCAGTACTTC. As protein: CASSQVTGRETQYF.

This chain uses TRBV5-1 with TRBJ2-1; 8 positions agree with TRBD1. V dropped 4 bases and J dropped 1; count of bases not matched to a gene: 10. This CDR3 spans 17 amino acids. Germline values: CDR1 SGHRS, CDR2 YFSETQ. The CDR3 nucleotides read TGCGCCAGCAGCCGGGACCCGGGACAGGCATCCTACAATGAGCAGTTCTTC. Translated: CASSRDPGQASYNEQFF.

The sample holds a few counts of this clone. V usage is TRBV9 and J usage is TRBJ2-1, with TRBD2 identical over 15 bases. Germline V gives CDR1 SGDLS, CDR2 YYNGEE. V was pared by 4 bases and J by 0 bases, with 8 bases of the junction left unmatched. The CDR3 is 19 amino acids. CDR3 residues: CASSSRTSGGESSYNEQFF. DNA of the CDR3: TGTGCCAGCAGCTCCCGGACTAGCGGGGGGGAGAGCTCCTACAATGAGCAGTTCTTC.

The chain uses TRBV28 and TRBJ2-7; possibly TRBD2 for D (5 bases). V was clipped by 6 bases and J by 3 bases, with 12 bases between them. Germline V gene sequence: CDR1 MDHEN, CDR2 SYDVKM. This CDR3 comprises 13 residues. The CDR3 DNA is TGTGCCAGCAGCCTCGGACGGGACTACGAGCAGTACTTC. It translates to CASSLGRDYEQYF.

In nucleotides, the CDR3 is TGCGCCAGCAGCTTGGGGGCAGGGGTCTCCTACGAGCAGTACTTC. This encodes CASSLGAGVSYEQYF. This chain links TRBV5-1 with TRBJ2-7; tentative D call: TRBD1 (6 bases). The CDR3 has 15 amino acids. V lost 0 bases and J 0 bases, leaving 10 bases between the germline ends. From germline, CDR1 is SGHRS and CDR2 YFSETQ.